A selection of T cell receptor beta chains follows, all from one sample in a study of shared clonotypes between healthy human individuals. Profiling relied on immunoSEQ multiplex PCR, and the TCRdb table lists in-frame clones only, not all of them. This sample has around 2.5 million clones, with over 85% found just once. The material sequenced was naive CD4+ T cells from PBMCs. Receptor source: a man between 18 and 29 years old in good health. Some clones in this sample may be carry-over from other donors' samples. Each CDR3 is given with its conserved first and last residue. A D gene is named only where the DNA matches it firmly. Only part of the rows carry a size: once, few, many, or a class if the clone is expanded.

j_gene,v_gene,d_gene,abundance,CDR3aa,CDR3nt
TRBJ1-2,TRBV28,.,.,CAAQGIGYTF,TGTGCCGCCCAGGGAATCGGCTACACCTTC
TRBJ2-6,TRBV30,.,.,CAWSGVPGVSGANVLTF,TGTGCCTGGTCGGGAGTCCCAGGGGTCTCTGGGGCCAACGTCCTGACTTTC
TRBJ1-1,TRBV5-1,.,.,CASSLGRVDAEAFF,TGCGCCAGCAGCTTGGGAAGGGTTGATGCTGAAGCTTTCTTT
TRBJ1-2,TRBV4-3,TRBD1,.,CASSPLQTGLGYGYTF,TGCGCCAGCAGCCCTCTTCAGACAGGGCTGGGCTATGGCTACACCTTC
TRBJ2-5,TRBV5-4,TRBD2,once,CASSLATSGPGETQYF,TGTGCCAGCAGCTTGGCAACTAGCGGTCCCGGAGAGACCCAGTACTTC
TRBJ1-5,TRBV2,.,.,CASSGGTHLTQPQHF,TGTGCCAGCAGTGGAGGGACACACTTAACTCAGCCCCAGCATTTT
TRBJ2-1,TRBV7-2,TRBD2,.,CASSLGRLAGVNEQFF,TGTGCCAGCAGCTTAGGGAGACTAGCGGGAGTCAATGAGCAGTTCTTC
TRBJ2-2,TRBV18,.,.,CASSPIPGELFF,TGTGCCAGCTCACCTATCCCCGGGGAGCTGTTTTTT
TRBJ2-1,TRBV6-6,.,.,CASSPPRRGNEQFF,TGTGCCAGCAGCCCGCCTAGAAGGGGCAATGAGCAGTTCTTC
TRBJ1-2,TRBV19,TRBD1,.,CASSTSGGGFSGYTF,TGTGCCAGTAGTACCTCAGGGGGCGGTTTCAGTGGCTACACCTTC
TRBJ2-7,TRBV28,.,.,CASRAGPSYEQYF,TGTGCCAGCAGGGCAGGTCCCTCCTACGAGCAGTACTTC
TRBJ2-1,TRBV28,TRBD2,.,CASSLWVAGGYNEQFF,TGTGCCAGCAGTTTATGGGTAGCGGGAGGGTACAATGAGCAGTTCTTC
TRBJ2-3,TRBV6-5,TRBD1,.,CASRIDRATDTQYF,TGTGCCAGCAGGATCGACAGGGCCACAGATACACAGTATTTT
TRBJ2-3,TRBV4-2,.,.,CASSQASVSTDTQYF,TGTGCCAGCAGCCAAGCTAGCGTAAGCACAGATACGCAGTATTTT
TRBJ2-7,TRBV6-1,TRBD1,few,CASSALGTASYEQYF,TGTGCCAGCAGTGCTTTAGGGACAGCATCCTACGAGCAGTACTTC
TRBJ2-5,TRBV9,.,once,CASSATVGETQYF,TGTGCCAGCAGCGCGACCGTGGGAGAGACCCAGTACTTC
TRBJ2-7,TRBV2,.,few,CASRSLYEQYF,TGTGCCAGCAGATCCCTCTACGAGCAGTACTTC
TRBJ2-4,TRBV6-6,.,few,CASSSGRAKNIQYF,TGTGCCAGCAGTTCGGGCAGAGCCAAAAACATTCAGTACTTC
TRBJ1-1,TRBV4-1,.,.,CASSIEQGNTEAFF,TGCGCCAGCAGCATCGAACAGGGGAACACTGAAGCTTTCTTT
TRBJ1-3,TRBV30,.,.,CAWSRPRTNSGNTIYF,TGTGCCTGGAGCCGACCCCGTACCAACTCTGGAAACACCATATATTTT
TRBJ1-4,TRBV4-1,.,once,CASSQIQYNEKLFF,TGCGCCAGCAGCCAAATACAGTATAATGAAAAACTGTTTTTT
TRBJ2-1,TRBV29-1,.,.,CSGGDATDNEQFF,TGCAGCGGAGGGGATGCGACAGACAATGAGCAGTTCTTC
TRBJ1-3,TRBV5-4,.,once,CASSLGGTGNTIYF,TGTGCCAGCAGCTTGGGGGGGACCGGAAACACCATATATTTT
TRBJ2-5,TRBV29-1,.,.,CSAADGGGETQYF,TGCAGCGCCGCCGATGGGGGTGGGGAGACCCAGTACTTC